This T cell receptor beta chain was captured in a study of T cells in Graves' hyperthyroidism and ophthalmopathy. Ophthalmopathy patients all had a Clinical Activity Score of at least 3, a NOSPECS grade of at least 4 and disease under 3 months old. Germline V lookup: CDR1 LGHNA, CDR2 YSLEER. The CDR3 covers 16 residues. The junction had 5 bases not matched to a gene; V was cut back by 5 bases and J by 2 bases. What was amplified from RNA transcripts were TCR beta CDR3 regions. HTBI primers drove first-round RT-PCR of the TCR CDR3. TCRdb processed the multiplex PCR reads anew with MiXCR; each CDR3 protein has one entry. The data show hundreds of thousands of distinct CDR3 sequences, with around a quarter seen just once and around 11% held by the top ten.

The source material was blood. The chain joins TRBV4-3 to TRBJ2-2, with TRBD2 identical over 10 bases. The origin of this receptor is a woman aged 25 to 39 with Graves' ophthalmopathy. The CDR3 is CASSFKRGGNTGELFF. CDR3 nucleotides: TGCGCCAGCAGCTTCAAGCGGGGGGGTAACACCGGGGAGCTGTTTTTT.